This T cell receptor beta chain was recovered during a study of blood T cell repertoires in COVID-19 (dated by TCRdb to 2019 to 2021). In terms of the full investigation: Collaborator samples came from the United States, Italy and Spain and covered acute and convalescent phases of COVID-19. The prospective study material was composed of cDNA or gDNA derived from T cells, B-cell-depleted T cells, or PBMCs. Subjects who had been exposed to COVID-19, were actively infected with it, or had recovered from it provided the deeply sampled blood TCRbeta repertoires that made up the dataset. The repertoires were released in a freely available public database meant as a resource for research on the immune response to SARS-CoV-2. The samples were drawn from two sources: the first 160 participants of the ongoing ImmuneRACE study, and about 1,300 subjects contributed by 6 global collaborators. A de-identified subject ID, COVID-19 status, age in years and sex were almost always included in the sample metadata. Where available, HLA class I and class II types were obtained from metadata supplied by the sample provider rather than from assay-based typing.

The collaborating institutions used their own protocols to collect whole blood in K2EDTA tubes. For TCRbeta analysis, collaborator samples were shipped as frozen whole blood, as isolated PBMCs, or as DNA extracted from either sample type. TCRbeta CDR3 regions were amplified from genomic DNA using the immunoSEQ Assay, a bias-controlled multiplex PCR. The authors' pipeline ran thus. The number of nucleated cells in each sample was estimated from the amplification of reference gene primers within the assay. To quantify the absolute abundance of each unique TCRbeta CDR3 rearrangement, sequence reads were collapsed and filtered. For each sample, productive Simpson clonality was calculated as the square root of Simpson's diversity index over productive rearrangements. Not all clones reach the TCRdb copy of this immuneACCESS table, which keeps in-frame sequences only. Checked studies attribute under half of the gap to unresolved V genes and leave the rest unexplained. V, J and clone size were drawn from that table, and D and trimming were deduced from the DNA. The sample has 150,000 to 200,000 clones on record, approximately 89% of them singletons. The ten largest clones capture roughly 8.2% of the sample.

Beyond this particular receptor, the publication reports: The quantity of clinical and demographic metadata differed by source and by participant and was supplied without curation.

In the germline V gene, CDR1 corresponds to SGHDT and CDR2 to YYEEEE. Germline trimming amounts to 4 bases on V and 2 bases on J, with 2 as the count of junction bases outside the gene matches. The CDR3 goes from the cysteine to the phenylalanine over 14 residues. Here the CDR3 DNA is all that survives: 42 bases in frame from base 1. This clone has a handful of counts. There is no known antigen for this receptor. No qualities accompany the bases; no much larger clone lies one base away. Sequenced input: peripheral blood. The TCR was taken from a woman aged 55-69 years with acute or convalescent COVID-19. Here the chain combines TRBV5-6 and TRBJ2-3; TRBD2 matches 9 bases in the middle. This receptor carries the CDR3 CASSRTSDTDTQYF. The DNA sequence is as follows: TGTGCCAGCAGCAGGACTAGCGACACAGATACGCAGTATTTT.